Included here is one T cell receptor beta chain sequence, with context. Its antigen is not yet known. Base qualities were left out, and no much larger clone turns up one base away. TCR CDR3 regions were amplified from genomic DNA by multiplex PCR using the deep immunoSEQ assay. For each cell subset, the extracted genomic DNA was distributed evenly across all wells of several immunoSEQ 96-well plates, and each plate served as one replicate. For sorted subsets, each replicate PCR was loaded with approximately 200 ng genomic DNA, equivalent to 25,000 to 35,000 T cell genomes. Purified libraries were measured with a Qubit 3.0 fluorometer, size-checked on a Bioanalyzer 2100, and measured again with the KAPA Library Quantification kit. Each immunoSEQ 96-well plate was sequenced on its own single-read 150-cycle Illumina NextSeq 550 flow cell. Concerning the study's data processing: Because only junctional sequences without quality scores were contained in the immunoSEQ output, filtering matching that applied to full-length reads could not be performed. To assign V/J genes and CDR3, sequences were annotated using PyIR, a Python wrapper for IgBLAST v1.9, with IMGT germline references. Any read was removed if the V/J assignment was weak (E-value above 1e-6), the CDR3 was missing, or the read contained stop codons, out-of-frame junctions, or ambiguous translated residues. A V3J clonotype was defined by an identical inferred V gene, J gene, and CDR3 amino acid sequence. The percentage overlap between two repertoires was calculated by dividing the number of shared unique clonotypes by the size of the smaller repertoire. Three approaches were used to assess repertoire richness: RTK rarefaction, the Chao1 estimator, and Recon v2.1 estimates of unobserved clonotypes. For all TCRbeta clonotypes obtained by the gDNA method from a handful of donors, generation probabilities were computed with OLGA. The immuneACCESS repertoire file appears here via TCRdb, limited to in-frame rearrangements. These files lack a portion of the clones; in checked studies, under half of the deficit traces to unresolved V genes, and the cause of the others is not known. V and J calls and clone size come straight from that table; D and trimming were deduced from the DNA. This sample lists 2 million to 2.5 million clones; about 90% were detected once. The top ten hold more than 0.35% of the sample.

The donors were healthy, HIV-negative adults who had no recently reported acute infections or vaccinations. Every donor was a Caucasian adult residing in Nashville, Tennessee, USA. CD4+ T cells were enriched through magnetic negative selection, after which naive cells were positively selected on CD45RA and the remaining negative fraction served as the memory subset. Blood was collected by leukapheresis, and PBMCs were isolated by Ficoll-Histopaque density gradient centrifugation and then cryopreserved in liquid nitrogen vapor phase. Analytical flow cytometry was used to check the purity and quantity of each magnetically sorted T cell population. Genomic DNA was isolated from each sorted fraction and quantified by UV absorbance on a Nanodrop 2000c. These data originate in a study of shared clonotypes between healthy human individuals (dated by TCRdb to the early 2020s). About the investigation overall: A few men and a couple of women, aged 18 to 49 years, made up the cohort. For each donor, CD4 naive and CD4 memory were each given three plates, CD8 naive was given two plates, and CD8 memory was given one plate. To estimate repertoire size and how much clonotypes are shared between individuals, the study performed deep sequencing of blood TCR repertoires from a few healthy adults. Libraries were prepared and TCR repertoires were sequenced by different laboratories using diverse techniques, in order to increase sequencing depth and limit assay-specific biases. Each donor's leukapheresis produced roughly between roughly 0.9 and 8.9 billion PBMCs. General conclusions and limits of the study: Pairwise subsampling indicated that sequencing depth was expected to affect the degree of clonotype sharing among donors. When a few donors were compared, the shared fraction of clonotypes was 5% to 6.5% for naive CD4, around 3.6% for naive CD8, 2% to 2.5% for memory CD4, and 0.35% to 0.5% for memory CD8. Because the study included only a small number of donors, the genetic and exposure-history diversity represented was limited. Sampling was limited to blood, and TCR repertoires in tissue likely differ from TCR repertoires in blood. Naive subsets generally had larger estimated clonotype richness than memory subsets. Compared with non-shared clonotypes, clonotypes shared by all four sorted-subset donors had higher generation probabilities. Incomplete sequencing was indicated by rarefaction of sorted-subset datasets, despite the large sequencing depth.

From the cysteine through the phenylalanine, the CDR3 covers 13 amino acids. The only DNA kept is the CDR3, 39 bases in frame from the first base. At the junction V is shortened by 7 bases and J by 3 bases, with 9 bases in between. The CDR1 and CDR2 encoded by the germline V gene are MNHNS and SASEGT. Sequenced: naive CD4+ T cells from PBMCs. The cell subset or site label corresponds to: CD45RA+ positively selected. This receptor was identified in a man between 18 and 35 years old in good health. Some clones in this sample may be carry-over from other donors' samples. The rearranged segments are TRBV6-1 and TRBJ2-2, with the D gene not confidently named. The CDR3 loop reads CASTRADTGELFF. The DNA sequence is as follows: TGTGCCAGCACCCGGGCGGACACCGGGGAGCTGTTTTTT.